The following is a TCR beta chain sequence with its context. As yet, its antigen is unknown. This sample was included in a study of Ad26.COV2.S vaccination and SARS-CoV-2 variants. Whole-study results and caveats: Those who received vaccine or placebo ended up with similar non-spike TCR breadth.

CDR1 is MNHEY, CDR2 SVGEGT, per germline. The CDR3 extends over 12 amino acids. Trimming removed 6 bases from V and 4 bases from J, with 9 bases in between. The protocol was immunoSEQ multiplex PCR, while the TCRdb copy is restricted to in-frame clones and leaves out a portion. This sample has about 350,000 clones, with around 92% found just once. V gene TRBV6-2 or TRBV6-3 combines with J gene TRBJ1-1; D might be TRBD1 (5 bases). This TCR derives from a human donor who had recovered from COVID-19. The specimen was peripheral blood, collected after recovery from COVID-19. The CDR3 reads CASSDGGTEAFF. Written as DNA, the CDR3 is TGTGCCAGCAGCGACGGGGGCACTGAAGCTTTCTTT.